This T cell receptor (beta chain) came from a study of blood T cell repertoires in COVID-19 (TCRdb year 2020). Regarding the study in general: The collaborator samples originated in the United States, Italy and Spain and spanned the acute and convalescent phases of COVID-19. The prospective study material was composed of cDNA or gDNA derived from T cells, B-cell-depleted T cells, or PBMCs. Deeply sampled blood TCRbeta repertoires from subjects exposed to, actively infected with, or recovered from COVID-19 were included in the dataset. The repertoires were made available in a free public database intended to serve as a resource for research on the immune response to SARS-CoV-2. Samples came from the ongoing ImmuneRACE study (first 160 participants) plus 1,254 subjects from 6 global collaborators. A de-identified subject ID, COVID-19 status, age in years and sex were almost always included in the sample metadata. Where available, HLA class I and class II types were obtained from metadata supplied by the sample provider rather than from assay-based typing. What the authors observed across the whole study: The quantity of clinical and demographic metadata differed by source and by participant and was supplied without curation.

TCRbeta CDR3 regions were amplified from genomic DNA using the immunoSEQ Assay, a bias-controlled multiplex PCR. Per the source publication's procedure: Within the assay, amplification of reference gene primers was used to estimate how many nucleated cells each sample contained. Sequence reads were collapsed and filtered to measure the absolute abundance of every unique TCRbeta CDR3 rearrangement. For each sample, productive Simpson clonality was calculated as the square root of Simpson's diversity index over productive rearrangements. TCRdb re-hosts the immuneACCESS table, in-frame sequences only. Its copies lack some clones; in the studies checked, an unresolved V gene accounts for under half of them, and the cause for the rest is not known. The DNA was the basis for D and trimming; V, J and clone size are from that table. The sample includes about 250,000 clones, with 85% to 90% observed a single time. 2% to 2.5% of the sample rests with the top ten.

Enrolling through a virtual design, the prospective study's participants ranged in age from roughly 18 to 89 years and lived across 20 to 30 United States geographic areas. In the prospective study, cohorts were assigned on the basis of participant-reported clinical history obtained from a screening survey and a study questionnaire. Recovered participants in ImmuneRACE Cohort 3 were defined as having two consecutive negative NP/OP PCR tests, clearance from a healthcare professional, or resolution of symptoms. In the prospective study, whole blood, serum and a nasopharyngeal or oropharyngeal swab were collected from each participant by mobile phlebotomists. Participants in the prospective study had the option to provide additional blood draws and questionnaires over a roughly 2-month period. Before DNA extraction, prospective study blood samples were shipped either frozen or at room temperature.

The CDR3, cysteine through phenylalanine, is 16 amino acids long. Only the CDR3 DNA stays, 48 bases, in frame from base 1. CDR1 and CDR2 are read off the germline V gene as MNHNS and SASEGT. The junction shows trimming of 0 bases on V and 0 bases on J, plus 12 bases between the germline ends. About this clone: The target of this receptor is not known. No much larger clone exists at a distance of one base, and base qualities are not known.

The TCR was taken from a woman aged 18-30 years who had recovered from COVID-19. The V and J genes are TRBV6-1 and TRBJ2-7, with a tentative D gene TRBD2 over 5 matching bases. Input material: PBMCs or T cells enriched from blood (not recorded which). The DNA reads as follows: TGTGCCAGCAGTGAAGCGCTTTTGGGGAGCTCCTACGAGCAGTACTTC. This sequence encodes CASSEALLGSSYEQYF.